This T cell receptor beta chain stems from a study of T cell responses to AZD1222 COVID-19 vaccine. Produced via immunoSEQ multiplex PCR; TCRdb's table is partial and in-frame only. The sample holds approximately 300,000 clones; 85% to 95% are singletons and the top ten take less than 0.6%. With 0 bases clipped from V and 1 base from J, the junction kept 4 bases outside the gene matches. Germline V gene sequence: CDR1 MNHEY, CDR2 SMNVEV (reference sequence). This CDR3 is 16 amino acids long. This specimen consisted of peripheral blood, obtained 28 days after the second AZD1222 dose. This chain uses TRBV27 with TRBJ1-1, with 8 bases lining up with TRBD1. This receptor was identified in an adult who received the AZD1222 COVID-19 vaccine. The CDR3 loop reads CASSLSQGDANTEAFF. In DNA form, the CDR3 reads TGTGCCAGCAGTTTATCACAGGGGGATGCGAACACTGAAGCTTTCTTT.